The source of this T cell receptor (beta chain) is a study of PD-1 blockade in classical Hodgkin lymphoma (dated by TCRdb to the early 2020s). For the study in its entirety: Nivolumab dosing was 3 mg/kg intravenously every 2 weeks, continuing until either disease progression or unacceptable toxicity. The study used TCR beta sequencing and CyTOF to define a peripheral blood immune signature of response to PD-1 blockade in classical Hodgkin lymphoma.

The Qiagen DNeasy kit was used to extract genomic DNA from unsorted PBMCs and from the negatively selected CD4+ and CD8+ fractions. TCR beta CDR3 regions were subjected to amplification by immunoSEQ multiplex PCR with primers that anneal to V and J segments. A synthetic immune receptor repertoire was used to minimize amplification bias, and remaining bias was computationally removed after sequencing. The authors processed their data as follows. Repertoire diversity was quantified as the Shannon entropy index using custom Python scripts. Unsorted, CD4+ and CD8+ repertoires were examined separately, except in combined analyses, for which CD4+ and CD8+ sequences were merged in silico. A clone counted as expanded when the clone's frequency after treatment rose at least 2-fold relative to C1D1, and clones undetected at baseline were given a pseudocount of 0.5. Clones with 0 or 1 copy at C1D1 were classified as singleton clones, and clones with 2 or more copies were classified as non-singleton clones. Clones expanded in unsorted samples were assigned a CD4+, CD8+ or unknown annotation through matching of protein sequences in sorted samples from the same patient. Diversity changes from C1D1 to C4D1 were tested in paired samples using Wilcoxon tests. What TCRdb holds here is the immuneACCESS table cut down to in-frame rearrangements. Part of the clones is not present; checked against another copy, under half of the missing clones reflect an unresolved V gene, and the others are unexplained. V and J calls and clone size are as listed in that table; D and trimming were resolved from the DNA. The sample profile shows about 8,200 clones; approximately 86% of them were found once. The ten largest clones capture less than 25% of the sample.

On this clone: Its target antigen remains unknown. No quality values exist for individual bases; no much larger clone is one base distant.

The CDR3 spans 14 residues, from the cysteine through the phenylalanine. Only the CDR3 DNA stays, 42 bases, in frame from base 1. From V the trimming removes 5 bases and from J it removes 2 bases, while the gene matches leave 5 bases of the junction unaccounted for. CDR1 and CDR2 were assigned from the germline V gene as MDHEN and SYDVKM. Overall results and qualifications from the work: Trial patients achieving complete response had baseline diversity similar to newly diagnosed patients, whereas partial responders and progressors had significantly lower diversity. Baseline TCR diversity was reported to be lower in newly diagnosed patients than in healthy donors, and even lower in relapsed/refractory patients. The study covered only a single clinical trial cohort, and the causes of the repertoire differences, possibly disease activity or prior therapy, were still not defined. Lower diversity was seen in patients whose nivolumab began less than 1 year after ASCT, and these patients were left out of later analyses so that immune reconstitution would not confound the results. A significant rise by C4D1 was seen in CD4+ but not CD8+ TCR diversity (p=0.0027 vs p=0.16), with the rise being most apparent in complete responders (p=0.02).

What the time point label conveys for this sample: cycle 1 day 1 (C1D1), immediately before nivolumab initiation. Every trial patient had relapsed following autologous stem cell transplantation, and prior brentuximab vedotin exposure was what differed among cohorts A, B and C. Magnetic negative selection with a Miltenyi CD8+ T cell isolation kit was used to purify CD8+ T cells from thawed PBMCs. A total of under 70 patients with relapsed/refractory classical Hodgkin lymphoma made up the trial cohort, and each patient's best overall response was complete response, partial response or progressive disease. Single-agent nivolumab was administered to trial patients in the multi-cohort phase II CheckMate 205 trial. An independent review committee assessed best overall response using the 2007 International Working Group response criteria. Trial PBMCs were collected immediately before nivolumab initiation (C1D1) and during therapy at cycle 2 day 1 and cycle 4 day 1. After peripheral blood was drawn into 8 mL Vacutainer Cell Preparation Tubes, PBMCs were isolated by centrifugation and then cryopreserved. Purified CD4+ and CD8+ fractions were generated only in cases for which an additional PBMC sample was available. Magnetically labelled cells were depleted on LS columns in a quadroMACS separator, and the flow-through was collected as the purified fraction.

The sample consisted of CD8+ T cells from blood, taken at baseline. The chain is assembled from TRBV28 and TRBJ2-7; 8 of the junction bases match TRBD1. The clonotype comes from a human donor with classical Hodgkin lymphoma. This receptor carries the CDR3 CASSADRVPYEQYF. The DNA is as follows: TGTGCCAGCAGTGCGGACAGGGTTCCCTACGAGCAGTACTTC.